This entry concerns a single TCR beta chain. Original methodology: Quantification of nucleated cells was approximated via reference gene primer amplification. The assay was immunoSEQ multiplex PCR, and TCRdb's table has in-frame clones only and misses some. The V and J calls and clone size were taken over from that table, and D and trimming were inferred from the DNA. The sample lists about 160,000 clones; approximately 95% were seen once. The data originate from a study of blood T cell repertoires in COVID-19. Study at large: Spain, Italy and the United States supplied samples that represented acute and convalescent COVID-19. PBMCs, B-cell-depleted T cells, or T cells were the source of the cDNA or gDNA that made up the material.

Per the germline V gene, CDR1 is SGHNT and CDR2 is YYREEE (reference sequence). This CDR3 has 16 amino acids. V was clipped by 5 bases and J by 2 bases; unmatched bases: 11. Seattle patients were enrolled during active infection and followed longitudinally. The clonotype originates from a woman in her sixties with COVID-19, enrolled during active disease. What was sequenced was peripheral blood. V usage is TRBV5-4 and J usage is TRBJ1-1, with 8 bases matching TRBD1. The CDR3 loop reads CASRPRTGLVNTEAFF. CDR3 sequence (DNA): TGTGCCAGCAGACCCAGGACAGGGCTTGTAAACACTGAAGCTTTCTTT.